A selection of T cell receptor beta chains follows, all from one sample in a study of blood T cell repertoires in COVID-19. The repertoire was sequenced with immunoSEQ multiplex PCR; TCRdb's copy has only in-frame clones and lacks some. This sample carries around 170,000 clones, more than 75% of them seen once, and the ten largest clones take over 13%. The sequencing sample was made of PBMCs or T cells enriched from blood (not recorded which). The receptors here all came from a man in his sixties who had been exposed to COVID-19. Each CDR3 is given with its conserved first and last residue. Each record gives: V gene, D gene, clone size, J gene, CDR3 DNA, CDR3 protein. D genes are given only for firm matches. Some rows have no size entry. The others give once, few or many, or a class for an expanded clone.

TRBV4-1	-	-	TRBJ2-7	TGCGCCAGCAGCCAACTACCACCCCCGGGACGGGAGTTGGGCGAGCAGTACTTC	CASSQLPPPGRELGEQYF
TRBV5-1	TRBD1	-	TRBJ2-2	TGCGCCAGCAGCATCCAGACAGGGGGCGCGACCGGGGAGCTGTTTTTT	CASSIQTGGATGELFF
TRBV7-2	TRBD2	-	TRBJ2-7	TGTGCCAGCAGCCTGAGCGGGAGTCAATACGAGCAGTACTTC	CASSLSGSQYEQYF
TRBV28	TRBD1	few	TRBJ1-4	TGTGCCAGCAGTACAGCGTACAGGGGCCCAGCGACTTTTGAAAAACTGTTTTTT	CASSTAYRGPATFEKLFF
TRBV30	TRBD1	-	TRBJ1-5	TGTGCCTGGAGAGGGGGCGTCAATCAGCCCCAGCATTTT	CAWRGGVNQPQHF
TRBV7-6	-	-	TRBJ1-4	TGTGCCAGCAGCCTGAGCCTAGGGAGTGAAAAACTGTTTTTT	CASSLSLGSEKLFF
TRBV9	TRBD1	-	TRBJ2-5	TGTGCCAGCAGCACAGGACAGGGGAGTGGGGAGACCCAGTACTTC	CASSTGQGSGETQYF
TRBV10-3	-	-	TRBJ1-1	TGTGCCATCAGTGAGCTCGCCAGTGGAGCGAACACTGAAGCTTTCTTT	CAISELASGANTEAFF
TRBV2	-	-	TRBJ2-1	TGTGCCAGCAGGCGGGGTTCCTACAATGAGCAGTTCTTC	CASRRGSYNEQFF
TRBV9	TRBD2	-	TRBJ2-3	TGTGCCAGCAGCGTAAGACTAGCGGGAGTGGGGACAGATACGCAGTATTTT	CASSVRLAGVGTDTQYF
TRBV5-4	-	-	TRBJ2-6	TGTGCCAGCAGCTTGGCCTTTAACTCTGGGGCCAACGTCCTGACTTTC	CASSLAFNSGANVLTF
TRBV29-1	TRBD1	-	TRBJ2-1	TGCAGCATTCGGACAGGGGGCGATGAGCAGTTCTTC	CSIRTGGDEQFF
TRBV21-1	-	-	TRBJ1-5	TGTGCCAGCAGCAAAGCGTCTGCGGGCTGGCATCAGCCCCAGCATTTT	CASSKASAGWHQPQHF
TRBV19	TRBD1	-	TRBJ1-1	TGTGCCAGTAGACCGACAGGGGAGATGAACACTGAAGCTTTCTTT	CASRPTGEMNTEAFF
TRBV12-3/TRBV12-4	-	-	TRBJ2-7	TGTGCCAGCAGTTCAGACTACGAGCAGTACTTC	CASSSDYEQYF
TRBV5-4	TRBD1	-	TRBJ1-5	TGTGCCAGCAGCCAGGGACAGGACCCAAATCAGCCCCAGCATTTT	CASSQGQDPNQPQHF
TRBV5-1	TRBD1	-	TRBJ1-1	TGCGCCAGCAGCGCCGGACAGGGGCTCGCGAACACTGAAGCTTTCTTT	CASSAGQGLANTEAFF
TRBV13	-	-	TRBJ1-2	TGTGCCAGCAGCTCAGGGAGGGACTATGGCTACACCTTC	CASSSGRDYGYTF
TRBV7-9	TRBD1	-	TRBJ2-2	TGTGCCAGCAGCTCCCCCCCGGGACAGGGGGCCGACACCGGGGAGCTGTTTTTT	CASSSPPGQGADTGELFF
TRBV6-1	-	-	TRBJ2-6	TGTGCCAGCAGTGATAATGGGGCCAACGTCCTGACTTTC	CASSDNGANVLTF
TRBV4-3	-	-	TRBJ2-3	TGCGCCAGCAGCCAAGACGGCGGGGGCGCAGATACGCAGTATTTT	CASSQDGGGADTQYF
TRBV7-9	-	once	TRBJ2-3	TGTGCCAGCAGCTTAGGGCAGGGCCCAGATACGCAGTATTTT	CASSLGQGPDTQYF
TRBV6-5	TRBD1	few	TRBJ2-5	TGTGCCAGCAGGCGGACAGGGGGCCGGGAGACCCAGTACTTC	CASRRTGGRETQYF
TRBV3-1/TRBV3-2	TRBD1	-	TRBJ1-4	TGTGCCAGCAGCCAAGATCTGAGACAGGGATATGAAAAACTGTTTTTT	CASSQDLRQGYEKLFF
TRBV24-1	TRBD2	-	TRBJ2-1	TGTGCCACCAGTGATCCTACTAGCGGCCCGTACAATGAGCAGTTCTTC	CATSDPTSGPYNEQFF
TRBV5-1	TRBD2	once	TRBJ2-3	TGCGCCAGCAGCTACGGACTAGCGGGAGGTACACACACAGATACGCAGTATTTT	CASSYGLAGGTHTDTQYF
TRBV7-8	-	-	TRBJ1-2	TGTGCCAGCAGCTTAATCCTCGAAGCATCTAACTATGGCTACACCTTC	CASSLILEASNYGYTF
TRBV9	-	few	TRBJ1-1	TGTGCCAGCAGCCTTGCAGGGGCTGGTTGGACTGAAGCTTTCTTT	CASSLAGAGWTEAFF
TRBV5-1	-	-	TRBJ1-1	TGCGCCAGCAGCTGGGTACCCGGAGTCTCGTACACTGAAGCTTTCTTT	CASSWVPGVSYTEAFF
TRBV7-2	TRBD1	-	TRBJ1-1	TGTGCCAGCAGCTTAAGGGGGACAGGGTCGGGCACTGAAGCTTTCTTT	CASSLRGTGSGTEAFF
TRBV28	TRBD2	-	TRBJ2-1	TGTGCCAGCAGTTTATCTAGGACTAGCGGTCACAATGAGCAGTTCTTC	CASSLSRTSGHNEQFF
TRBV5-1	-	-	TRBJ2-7	TGCGCCAGCAGCCTGGGAGCTTACGAGCAGTACTTC	CASSLGAYEQYF
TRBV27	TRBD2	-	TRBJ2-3	TGTGCCAGCAGCCTAGCGGGAAGAACAGATACGCAGTATTTT	CASSLAGRTDTQYF
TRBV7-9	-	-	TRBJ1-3	TGTGCCAGCAGCTTAGTAGCGGGGGCACCTGGAAACACCATATATTTT	CASSLVAGAPGNTIYF
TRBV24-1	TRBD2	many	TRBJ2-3	TGTGCCACCAGTGATTTGATAACTAGCGCCGAGAGCACAGATACGCAGTATTTT	CATSDLITSAESTDTQYF
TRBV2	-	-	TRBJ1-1	TGTGCCAGCAGGGGCCAACTGAACACTGAAGCTTTCTTT	CASRGQLNTEAFF
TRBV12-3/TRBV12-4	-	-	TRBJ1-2	TGTGCCAGCAGTTCCGGGCAGGGTGGAGGCTACACCTTC	CASSSGQGGGYTF
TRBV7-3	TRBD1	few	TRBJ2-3	TGTGCCAGCAGCTACACAGGGGGCACAGATACGCAGTATTTT	CASSYTGGTDTQYF
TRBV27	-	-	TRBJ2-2	TGTGCCAGCAGTTTAGGGTTCGTGGTAGGGGAGGACACCGGGGAGCTGTTTTTT	CASSLGFVVGEDTGELFF
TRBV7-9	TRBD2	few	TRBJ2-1	TGTGCCAGCAGCTCTAGCGGGGGAGGGACTGAGCAGTTCTTC	CASSSSGGGTEQFF
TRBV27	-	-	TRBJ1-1	TGTGCCAGCAGTCTCAACCAGGGAACTGAAGCTTTCTTT	CASSLNQGTEAFF
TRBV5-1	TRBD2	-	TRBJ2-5	TGCGCCAGCAGCTCTAGCGGGATGTTCCAAGAGACCCAGTACTTC	CASSSSGMFQETQYF
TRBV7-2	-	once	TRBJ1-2	TGTGCCAGCAGCTTAGAAGTCAGTAACTATGGCTACACCTTC	CASSLEVSNYGYTF
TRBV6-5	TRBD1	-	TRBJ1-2	TGTGCCAGCAGTTACTCGGGGGACAGGGCCGGCTACACCTTC	CASSYSGDRAGYTF
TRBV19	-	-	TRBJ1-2	TGTGCCAGTAACGGCAGGGTGCTTGGGGACTATGGCTACACCTTC	CASNGRVLGDYGYTF
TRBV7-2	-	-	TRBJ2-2	TGTGCCAGCAGCTTAACTACGAACACCGGGGAGCTGTTTTTT	CASSLTTNTGELFF
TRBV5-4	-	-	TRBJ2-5	TGTGCCAGCAGCTTGTCGCTTGAGATGGAGACCCAGTACTTC	CASSLSLEMETQYF
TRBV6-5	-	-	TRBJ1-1	TGTGCCAGCAGTCTCCTCGGGAACACTGAAGCTTTCTTT	CASSLLGNTEAFF
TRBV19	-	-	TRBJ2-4	TGTGCCAGTAGTATCACCTCCCGTGGGGGGATAGCCAAAAACATTCAGTACTTC	CASSITSRGGIAKNIQYF
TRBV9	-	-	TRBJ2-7	TGTGCCAGCAGCTTTGGACAGTCAAAGTCCTACGAGCAGTACTTC	CASSFGQSKSYEQYF
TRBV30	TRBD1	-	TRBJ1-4	TGTGCCTGGAGCCGGGACAGGGGAAATGAAAAACTGTTTTTT	CAWSRDRGNEKLFF
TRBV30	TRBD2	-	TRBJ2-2	TGTGCCTGGAGGCTAGCGGGAGGAAGCACCGGGGAGCTGTTTTTT	CAWRLAGGSTGELFF
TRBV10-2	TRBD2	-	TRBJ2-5	TGCGCCAGCAGTATTACTAGCGGGAGCGGAGAGACCCAGTACTTC	CASSITSGSGETQYF
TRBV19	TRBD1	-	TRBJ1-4	TGTGCCAGTAGTATAGCTCGGCGGGGAACAGGGGGTGATGAAAAACTGTTTTTT	CASSIARRGTGGDEKLFF
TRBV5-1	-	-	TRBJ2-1	TGCGCCAGCAGCTTGGGGGGTCTTGGAGGTGTGCGGGGTGAGCAGTTCTTC	CASSLGGLGGVRGEQFF
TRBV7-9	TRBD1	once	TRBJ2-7	TGTGCCAGCAGCCCCAGCCGGACAGGGGGCTACGAGCAGTACTTC	CASSPSRTGGYEQYF
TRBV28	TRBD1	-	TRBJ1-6	TGTGCCAGCAGTTCGGACAGGGGAAACAATTCACCCCTCCACTTT	CASSSDRGNNSPLHF
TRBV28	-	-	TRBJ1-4	TGTGCCAGCAGTTTAGGGGGCTGGTCTAATGAAAAACTGTTTTTT	CASSLGGWSNEKLFF
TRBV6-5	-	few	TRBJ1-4	TGTGCCAGCAGCTTTGTAGGAGATGAAAAACTGTTTTTT	CASSFVGDEKLFF